These 32 T cell receptor beta chains were sequenced from one sample in a study of early T cells in non-severe SARS-CoV-2 infection. Via MiXCR, TCRdb re-called the 5' RACE reads, giving one row per CDR3 protein. The repertoire holds under 90,000 distinct CDR3 sequences, with over 10% as singletons. The specimen was whole blood. The source of these receptors is an adult who was a healthcare worker with PCR-confirmed SARS-CoV-2 infection or an uninfected control (not recorded which).

This clonotype was detected many times. The chain has TRBV6-4 and TRBJ2-3, with D possibly TRBD2 on 6 matching bases. CDR1 MRHNA and CDR2 SNTAGT come from the germline V gene. The length of the CDR3 is 14 residues. Trimming took 0 bases from V and 4 from J, leaving 8 bases between them. CDR3 nucleotide sequence: TGTGCCAGCAGTGACTCCCCGGGAGCAGATACGCAGTATTTT. Its protein is CASSDSPGADTQYF.

The chain combines TRBV5-1 with TRBJ1-6, with D possibly matching TRBD1 (5 bases). Per the germline V gene, CDR1 is SGHRS and CDR2 is YFSETQ. This CDR3 has 15 amino acids. V dropped 1 base and J dropped 6 bases, with 11 bases sitting between them. This CDR3 reads CASSLQGSGNSPLHF. In DNA, the CDR3 is TGCGCCAGCAGCTTGCAGGGATCCGGTAATTCACCCCTCCACTTT.

In regard to this clonotype: The conserved final phenylalanine or tryptophan is absent from the CDR3, which likely points to a read error. The chain uses TRBV9 and TRBJ2-7; TRBD1 might be the D (5 bases). This CDR3 contains 15 residues. The germline V gene encodes CDR1 SGDLS and CDR2 YYNGEE. Trimming took 2 bases from V and 2 from J, leaving 14 bases between them. CDR3 sequence (DNA): TGTGCCAGCAGCGTTTCCGACAGTCCCACCTACGAGCAGTACTCC. Amino acid sequence: CASSVSDSPTYEQYS.

This clonotype showed up many times. The gene calls are TRBV7-3 and TRBJ2-1, with D possibly matching TRBD2 (5 bases). Germline CDR1 reads SGHTA; CDR2 reads FQGTGA. With 0 bases removed from V and 10 bases from J, the gap between germline ends came to 10 bases. The CDR3 sequence is 13 residues long. CDR3 sequence: CASSLTLASEQFF. The CDR3 DNA reads TGTGCCAGCAGCTTAACGCTAGCCTCGGAGCAGTTCTTC.

The chain combines TRBV5-1 with TRBJ2-1; 7 bases agree with TRBD1. This CDR3 region has 13 residues. With V trimmed by 4 bases and J by 8 bases, 6 bases remained unmatched. Germline CDR1 reads SGHRS; CDR2 reads YFSETQ. The CDR3 region has the DNA TGCGCCAGCAGCCGACAGGGCTTGGATGAGCAGTTCTTC. As protein: CASSRQGLDEQFF.

This clonotype has at least ten counts. This chain uses TRBV20-1 with TRBJ2-2; D is uncertain. Germline V gene data show CDR1 as DFQATT and CDR2 as SNEGSKA (reference sequence). The CDR3 extends over 14 amino acids. The V end lost 1 base, the J end lost 0 bases, and 6 bases lay between the germline ends. For the CDR3, the DNA is TGCAGTGCTAGAGTATCAGCGAACACCGGGGAGCTGTTTTTT. Translated: CSARVSANTGELFF.

In regard to this clonotype: This may stem from a read error, because a much larger clone lies one nucleotide away. The rearrangement uses TRBV7-9 and TRBJ2-1, with 10 positions matching TRBD2. The CDR3 extends over 14 amino acids. Germline V gene sequence: CDR1 SEHNR, CDR2 FQNEAQ (reference sequence). The trim removed 3 bases at V and 5 bases at J, leaving 1 base unmatched. CDR3 amino acids: CASSFGLADNEQFF. DNA for the CDR3: TGTGCCAGCAGCTTCGGACTAGCGGACAATGAGCAGTTCTTC.

The V gene is TRBV12-3 or TRBV12-4, the J gene TRBJ2-5, with 9 positions matching TRBD1. The CDR3 consists of 16 residues. V lost 8 bases and J lost 1; bases outside the gene matches: 11. CDR3 sequence: CASRPGQGTFQETQYF. In DNA form, the CDR3 reads TGTGCCAGCCGCCCCGGACAGGGGACATTCCAAGAGACCCAGTACTTC.

The sample holds a few counts of this clonotype. This chain links TRBV12-3 or TRBV12-4 with TRBJ1-1; 9 bases line up with TRBD1. V trimming: 4 bases; J trimming: 5 bases; junction bases outside the gene matches: 5. CDR3 length: 14 amino acids. CDR3 protein: CASSSQGAGTEAFF. CDR3 nucleotides: TGTGCCAGCAGTTCACAGGGGGCAGGTACTGAAGCTTTCTTT.

This clonotype occurred many times. V gene TRBV20-1 combines with J gene TRBJ2-1; a weak D match, TRBD1 (5 bases). V lost 1 base, J lost 5 bases, and 21 bases lay in between. Germline CDR1 is DFQATT and CDR2 is SNEGSKA (reference sequence). The CDR3 is 17 amino acids. The CDR3 bases are TGCAGTGCTAGAGGTACTGATGGGCAGGGATCGAACAATGAGCAGTTCTTC. It encodes CSARGTDGQGSNNEQFF.

V usage is TRBV5-6 and J usage is TRBJ2-7; D remains unclear. With 5 bases removed from V and 0 bases from J, the gap between germline ends came to 15 bases. Germline CDR1 and CDR2: SGHDT and YYEEEE. The CDR3 runs 15 residues. Written as DNA, the CDR3 is TGTGCCAGCAGTTATACTTCCTACGTCTCCTACGAGCAGTACTTC. Translation gives CASSYTSYVSYEQYF.

This clonotype was detected only a few times. V is TRBV7-7 and J is TRBJ2-2, with D possibly TRBD1 on 5 matching bases. The CDR3 loop spans 14 amino acids. Looked up from germline, CDR1 is SSHAT and CDR2 is FNYEAQ (reference sequence). V lost 5 bases to trimming and J lost 3 bases, with 10 bases between them. The CDR3 DNA is TGTGCCAGCAGCCTCACAGGACACACCGGGGAGCTGTTTTTT. Amino acid sequence: CASSLTGHTGELFF.

This clonotype has a count of ten or more. The rearrangement uses TRBV7-3 and TRBJ2-2, with a tentative D call TRBD1 (6 bases). The ends were cut back, 2 bases at V and 0 bases at J, with 10 bases in the middle. CDR3 length: 16 amino acids. Germline values: CDR1 SGHTA, CDR2 FQGTGA. CDR3 coding DNA: TGTGCCAGCAGCTTAGGTGGGACATCGAACACCGGGGAGCTGTTTTTT. It specifies CASSLGGTSNTGELFF.

This chain uses TRBV6-6 with TRBJ2-1; 7 bases align to TRBD1. The length of the CDR3 is 15 residues. CDR1 MNHNY and CDR2 SVGAGI come from the germline V gene (reference sequence). The V segment lost 8 bases and the J segment 4 bases; nucleotides outside the gene matches: 11. The CDR3 DNA reads as TGTGCCAGCCTCACGGGACAGATGCGATACAATGAGCAGTTCTTC. Encoded protein: CASLTGQMRYNEQFF.

This clonotype was counted between two and nine times. The V gene is TRBV20-1, the J gene TRBJ1-2; possible D gene TRBD1, 6 bases. In germline, CDR1 is DFQATT, CDR2 SNEGSKA (reference sequence). The V gene lost 2 bases and the J gene lost 4 bases, with 17 bases spanning the gap. The CDR3 has 15 amino acids. Written as DNA, the CDR3 is TGCAGTGCTAGAACGGACAGACTCTTTATCTATGGCTACACCTTC. Amino acid sequence: CSARTDRLFIYGYTF.

A few counts support this clonotype. The chain is built from TRBV27 and TRBJ2-3; D is unresolved. From germline, CDR1 is MNHEY and CDR2 SMNVEV (reference sequence). CDR3 length equals 14 residues. V lost 2 bases and J 6 bases, leaving 12 bases between the germline ends. The CDR3 spells CASSLEPPGDTQYF. In DNA, the CDR3 is TGTGCCAGCAGTTTAGAGCCCCCCGGGGATACGCAGTATTTT.

This clonotype was counted between two and nine times. This chain joins TRBV19 and TRBJ2-5; weak D call: TRBD1 (7 bases). CDR1 is LNHDA, CDR2 SQIVND, per germline (reference sequence). The CDR3 runs to 15 residues. The V end lost 5 bases, the J end lost 3 bases, and 16 bases lay between the germline ends. The CDR3 nucleotides are TGTGCCAGTAGTTCCCGGGGGACAGCTGAAGAGACCCAGTACTTC. Translating it yields CASSSRGTAEETQYF.

This clonotype has a count of ten or more. V usage is TRBV4-1 and J usage is TRBJ2-3; 11 bases agree with TRBD2. CDR1 MGHRA and CDR2 YSYEKL come from the germline V gene. This CDR3 contains 16 residues. V shed 0 bases and J 5 bases; nucleotides not matched to a gene: 4. In DNA form, the CDR3 reads TGCGCCAGCAGCCAAGACTTAGCGGGAGGGCTAGATACGCAGTATTTT. Translation gives CASSQDLAGGLDTQYF.

V is TRBV28 and J is TRBJ2-3; 8 nucleotides line up with TRBD1. Germline lookup yields CDR1 MDHEN and CDR2 SYDVKM. V lost 4 bases and J lost 2; bases outside the gene matches: 8. The CDR3 has 16 residues. The DNA of the CDR3 is TGTGCCAGCAGTTCCGGGACAGGAGACTACACAGATACGCAGTATTTT. Translating it yields CASSSGTGDYTDTQYF.

V gene TRBV28 combines with J gene TRBJ1-6, with a weak D call TRBD1 (5 bases). The CDR3 extends over 13 amino acids. CDR1 MDHEN and CDR2 SYDVKM come from the germline V gene. V was shortened by 8 bases and J by 7 bases, with 12 bases between the two germline ends. In DNA form, the CDR3 reads TGTGCCAGCTGGGAGGGGACCAATTCACCCCTCCACTTT. Encoded protein: CASWEGTNSPLHF.

V gene TRBV6-5 combines with J gene TRBJ2-5; D possibly uses TRBD1 or TRBD2 (5 bases each). CDR1 and CDR2 from the germline V gene are MNHEY and SVGAGI. CDR3 length: 12 residues. V was cut by 0 bases and J by 12 bases, with 11 bases left in between. CDR3 sequence reads: CASSYSGRSEYF. The CDR3 nucleotides read TGTGCCAGCAGTTACTCGGGACGTTCCGAGTACTTC.

The chain employs TRBV14 and TRBJ2-1; the match to TRBD2 covers 7 bases. Trimming cost V 3 bases and J 3 bases; bases outside gene matches: 5. CDR1 SGHDN and CDR2 FVKESK come from the germline V gene. This CDR3 has 15 amino acids. This CDR3 reads CASSHGGGLYNEQFF. The CDR3 DNA follows: TGTGCCAGCAGCCATGGGGGAGGGCTCTACAATGAGCAGTTCTTC.

Note on this clonotype: Compared with germline, one end of the junction differs, possibly owing to a read error. V and J are TRBV6-1 and TRBJ1-1; the D gene is possibly TRBD1 (6 bases). The CDR3 has 14 residues. Germline CDR1 is MNHNS and CDR2 is SASEGT. CDR3 in DNA: TGTGCCAGCAGGGAAGGGGGACGGAACACTGAAGCTTTCTTT. Protein: CASREGGRNTEAFF.

Concerning this clonotype: A much larger clone sits a single nucleotide away, making a read error possible. The chain links TRBV12-3 or TRBV12-4 to TRBJ1-1; D unclear. The CDR3 is made up of 11 amino acids. V was pared by 7 bases and J by 1 base, with 4 bases between. The DNA for the CDR3 is TGTGCCAGCATCTGGAACACTGAAGCTTTCTTT. This gives the protein CASIWNTEAFF.

This rearrangement joins TRBV7-9 to TRBJ1-5; D remains ambiguous. V lost 5 bases and J lost 5, with 13 bases in between. The CDR3 loop spans 14 amino acids. Germline V lookup: CDR1 SEHNR, CDR2 FQNEAQ (reference sequence). CDR3: CASSVDTNDQPQHF. The CDR3 DNA follows: TGTGCCAGCAGCGTTGACACAAACGATCAGCCCCAGCATTTT.

This CDR3 is CASSLGGDRGNIQYF. The CDR3 region has the DNA TGTGCCAGCAGCTTAGGTGGGGACAGGGGAAACATTCAGTACTTC. The genes are TRBV7-9 and TRBJ2-4; 10 positions match TRBD1. Germline values: CDR1 SEHNR, CDR2 FQNEAQ (reference sequence). The CDR3 covers 15 residues. V was pared by 1 base and J by 6 bases, with 3 bases of the junction left unmatched.

This clonotype was counted at least ten times. The chain carries TRBV3-1 and TRBJ1-5; D call uncertain. The CDR3 runs to 15 residues. The germline V gene encodes CDR1 LGHDT and CDR2 YNNKEL (reference sequence). Trimming shortened V by 0 bases and J by 5 bases, and 11 bases separated the two germline ends. CDR3 DNA: TGTGCCAGCAGCCAAGACGCGGGTCCCGATCAGCCCCAGCATTTT. This encodes CASSQDAGPDQPQHF.

This chain joins TRBV19 and TRBJ1-4; D not resolved. Germline CDR1 is LNHDA and CDR2 is SQIVND (reference sequence). This CDR3 contains 13 residues. Between the trimmed V and J ends, which lost 5 bases and 0 bases, there was a span of 4 bases. The CDR3 loop reads CASSWSTNEKLFF. The DNA for the CDR3 is TGTGCCAGTAGTTGGTCAACTAATGAAAAACTGTTTTTT.

The rearrangement uses TRBV9 and TRBJ1-1, with a weak D call TRBD1 (6 bases). The V gene's germline CDR1 is SGDLS and CDR2 YYNGEE. The CDR3 extends over 14 amino acids. Trimming took off 4 bases at V and 4 bases at J, with 14 bases between the two ends. The CDR3 loop is CASSPRTERTEAFF. The CDR3 bases are TGTGCCAGCAGCCCACGGACAGAACGCACTGAAGCTTTCTTT.

This clonotype was found a few times. The chain uses TRBV7-9 and TRBJ1-1; D is undetermined. The CDR3 totals 12 residues. V lost 3 bases and J lost 8, with 10 bases in between. The germline V gene encodes CDR1 SEHNR and CDR2 FQNEAQ (reference sequence). The DNA of the CDR3 is TGTGCCAGCAGCTTCGGCCACGGAGAAGCTTTCTTT. This codes for CASSFGHGEAFF.

The chain recombines TRBV28 with TRBJ2-7; D not certain. Germline CDR1 MDHEN, CDR2 SYDVKM. V dropped 2 bases and J dropped 6 bases, with 5 bases sitting between them. CDR3 length: 11 amino acids. This chain's CDR3 is CASSLRVEQYF. In nucleotides, the CDR3 is TGTGCCAGCAGTTTACGGGTCGAGCAGTACTTC.

This clonotype was observed many times. The V and J genes are TRBV5-1 and TRBJ2-5; no definite D call. CDR3 length: 11 amino acids. CDR1 SGHRS and CDR2 YFSETQ come from the germline V gene. The ends were cut back, 2 bases at V and 2 bases at J, with 1 base in the middle. In DNA form, the CDR3 reads TGCGCCAGCAGCTTACAAGAGACCCAGTACTTC. It encodes CASSLQETQYF.